This T cell receptor (beta chain) emerged from a study of blood T cell repertoires in COVID-19. As for the study in general: The samples span acute and convalescent COVID-19 from the United States, Italy and Spain.

The CDR3 totals 14 residues. V gave up 6 bases and J gave up 0 bases; unmatched junction bases: 7. Per germline, CDR1 GTSNPN and CDR2 SVGIG (reference sequence). The age range of participants was 18 to 89 years, with residence in about two dozen US areas. Allocation to cohorts depended on clinical history reported by the participants. All exposed participants met a person with COVID-19 within 2 weeks before entering the study. Produced via immunoSEQ multiplex PCR; TCRdb's table is partial and in-frame only. Here the sample spans about 320,000 clones, about 85% being singletons. The chain uses TRBV30 and TRBJ2-7; 8 bases line up with TRBD2. The sample comprised PBMCs or T cells enriched from blood (not recorded which). This clonotype was sampled from a woman under 40 who had been exposed to COVID-19. The CDR3 DNA reads TGTGCCTGTACCAAGCGGGGGAGCTCCTACGAGCAGTACTTC. This encodes CACTKRGSSYEQYF.